This T cell receptor (beta chain) comes out of a study of cytomegalovirus exposure and HLA in healthy donors. The CDR3 loop spans 15 amino acids. From germline, CDR1 is SQVTM and CDR2 ANQGSEA. With 6 bases removed from V and 1 base from J, the gap between germline ends came to 18 bases. The PCR contained 60 Vbeta and 13 Jbeta primers. In the source study's methods: As a later analysis found, there were 70 million to 80 million unique TCR beta chains, of which roughly 11 million were shared. Only in-frame clones appear in the TCRdb table, and some are missing; sequencing was by immunoSEQ multiplex PCR. V, J and clone size were drawn from that table, and D and trimming were deduced from the DNA. Here the sample spans 140,000 to 150,000 clones, just under 75% being singletons. Study outcomes and limitations: Later examination showed HLA-associated TCR beta chains had greater clonal expansion than equally common others. It was 160 or so TCR beta chains that were listed as cytomegalovirus-associated. Indistinguishable V segments, including TRBV6-2 and TRBV6-3, were excluded.

This clone showed up just a few times. Its antigen is currently unknown. This chain joins TRBV29-1 and TRBJ1-1, with D tentatively TRBD1 (5 bases). This clonotype was sampled from a woman aged 18-29 years in good health and CMV-seronegative. Sequenced input: PBMCs. The CDR3 loop is CSVKGQGFGNTEAFF. The CDR3 DNA is TGCAGCGTAAAGGGGCAGGGTTTTGGGAACACTGAAGCTTTCTTT.